Following are 4 T cell receptor beta chains from one sample sequenced in a study of shared clonotypes between healthy human individuals. Here immunoSEQ multiplex PCR was the method, and the copy in TCRdb shows in-frame clones only, minus some. The sample contains hundreds of thousands of clones, roughly 70% of which appear only once. Source material: memory CD4+ T cells sorted from blood. Sample subset: CD45RA-negative fraction. These receptors all stem from a woman under 40 in good health.

The rearrangement links TRBV19 to TRBJ2-1; D may be TRBD2 (5 bases). Germline CDR1 is LNHDA and CDR2 is SQIVND (reference sequence). Trimming took off 6 bases at V and 9 bases at J, with 9 bases between the two ends. The CDR3 is 11 amino acids. CDR3 coding DNA: TGTGCCAGTAGGAGCGGAGGTGAGCAGTTCTTC. Its translation is CASRSGGEQFF.

This sequence joins TRBV2 and TRBJ1-1; 10 bases are shared with TRBD1. The germline CDR1 and CDR2 sequences are SNHLY and FYNNEI. The CDR3 has 16 amino acids. The ends lost 6 bases at V and 3 bases at J; junction bases unmatched: 10. The CDR3 reads CASRYGTGDWDTEAFF. The CDR3 nucleotides read TGTGCCAGCAGATACGGGACAGGGGACTGGGACACTGAAGCTTTCTTT.

J is TRBJ2-2 and V is TRBV19, with TRBD2 identical over 16 bases. Per germline, CDR1 LNHDA and CDR2 SQIVND (reference sequence). The V gene end was trimmed by 5 bases and the J gene end by 6 bases; junction bases not matched to a gene: 3. The CDR3 is made up of 16 amino acids. CDR3 sequence reads: CASSQGTSGRAGELFF. CDR3 nucleotides: TGTGCCAGTAGTCAGGGGACTAGCGGGAGGGCCGGGGAGCTGTTTTTT.

The rearrangement uses TRBV14 and TRBJ1-1; a weak D match, TRBD1 (5 bases). V gave up 3 bases and J gave up 5 bases, with 16 bases separating them. The CDR3 runs 15 residues. In germline, CDR1 is SGHDN, CDR2 FVKESK. The CDR3 loop reads CASSQSGLVGTEAFF. The CDR3 DNA follows: TGTGCCAGCAGCCAGTCGGGACTAGTAGGGACTGAAGCTTTCTTT.